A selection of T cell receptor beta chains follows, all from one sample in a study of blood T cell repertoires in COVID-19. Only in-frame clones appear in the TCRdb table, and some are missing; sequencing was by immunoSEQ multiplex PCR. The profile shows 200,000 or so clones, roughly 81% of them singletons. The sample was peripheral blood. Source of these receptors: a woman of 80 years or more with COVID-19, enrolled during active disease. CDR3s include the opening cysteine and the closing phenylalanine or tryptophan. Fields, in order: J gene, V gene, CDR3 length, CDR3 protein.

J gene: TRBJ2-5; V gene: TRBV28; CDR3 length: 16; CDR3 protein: CASSPGTGFSQETQYF
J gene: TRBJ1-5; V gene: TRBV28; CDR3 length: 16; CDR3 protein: CASSPRGFSSNQPQHF
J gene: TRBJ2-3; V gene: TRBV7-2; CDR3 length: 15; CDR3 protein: CASSQGLGRAGTQYF
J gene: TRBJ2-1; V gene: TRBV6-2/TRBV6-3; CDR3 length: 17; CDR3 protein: CASSFYMGGRSYNEQFF
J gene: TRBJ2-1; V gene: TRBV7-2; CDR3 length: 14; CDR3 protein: CASSLSGVYNEQFF
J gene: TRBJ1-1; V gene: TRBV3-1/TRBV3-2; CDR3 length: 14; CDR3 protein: CASSTGQGDTEAFF
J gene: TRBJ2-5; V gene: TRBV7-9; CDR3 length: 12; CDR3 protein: CASSFSSETQYF
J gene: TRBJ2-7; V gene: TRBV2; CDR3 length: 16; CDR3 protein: CASSEWGTGTLHEQYF
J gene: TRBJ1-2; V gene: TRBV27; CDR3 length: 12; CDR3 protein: CASSSGGHGYTF
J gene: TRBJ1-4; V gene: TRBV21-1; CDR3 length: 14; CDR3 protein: CASSKRTGKEKLFF